This is a list of T cell receptor beta chains from one sample in a study of blood T cell repertoires in COVID-19. Using immunoSEQ multiplex PCR, the repertoire was profiled, and TCRdb retains in-frame clones only, with some absent. The repertoire consists of some 460,000 clones, with 70% to 90% occurring once and the leading ten covering around 1.8%. The material sequenced was PBMCs or T cells enriched from blood (not recorded which). The receptors were gathered from a woman between 18 and 29 years old with acute COVID-19. CDR3s include the opening cysteine and the closing phenylalanine or tryptophan. Each record gives: CDR3 length, clone size, J gene, V gene, D gene, CDR3 protein, CDR3 DNA. D genes are given only for firm matches. Part of the rows lack a size; the others show once, few, many or a class for expanded clones.

length: 14; size: .; J: TRBJ1-2; V: TRBV5-4; D: TRBD1; CDR3: CASKGDRANYGYTF; DNA: TGTGCCAGCAAGGGGGACAGGGCTAACTATGGCTACACCTTC
length: 11; size: .; J: TRBJ1-1; V: TRBV10-2; D: .; CDR3: CASTPGGRAFF; DNA: TGCGCCAGCACACCCGGGGGAAGGGCTTTCTTT
length: 18; size: .; J: TRBJ2-1; V: TRBV7-2; D: TRBD2; CDR3: CASSLGASGRIKYNEQFF; DNA: TGTGCCAGCAGCTTAGGGGCTAGCGGGAGAATAAAGTACAATGAGCAGTTCTTC
length: 17; size: .; J: TRBJ2-1; V: TRBV19; D: TRBD2; CDR3: CASSKRLAGGLYNEQFF; DNA: TGTGCCAGTAGTAAGCGACTAGCGGGGGGGCTCTACAATGAGCAGTTCTTC
length: 12; size: .; J: TRBJ1-5; V: TRBV27; D: .; CDR3: CASSSKNQPQHF; DNA: TGTGCCAGCAGTTCTAAGAATCAGCCCCAGCATTTT
length: 13; size: .; J: TRBJ1-2; V: TRBV28; D: TRBD1; CDR3: CASSSGQSYGYTF; DNA: TGTGCCAGCAGTTCGGGACAGTCCTATGGCTACACCTTC
length: 13; size: once; J: TRBJ2-5; V: TRBV28; D: .; CDR3: CASSFVAPETQYF; DNA: TGTGCCAGCAGTTTCGTGGCCCCAGAGACCCAGTACTTC
length: 17; size: .; J: TRBJ1-1; V: TRBV11-2; D: .; CDR3: CASSLGYTGSGRGEAFF; DNA: TGTGCCAGCAGCTTAGGGTATACAGGGAGCGGACGAGGTGAAGCTTTCTTT
length: 17; size: few; J: TRBJ1-1; V: TRBV3-1/TRBV3-2; D: .; CDR3: CASSQSSYRVSNTEAFF; DNA: TGTGCCAGCAGCCAAAGCTCCTATAGAGTATCGAACACTGAAGCTTTCTTT
length: 14; size: few; J: TRBJ2-3; V: TRBV6-5; D: TRBD2; CDR3: CASSPSGGTDTQYF; DNA: TGTGCCAGCAGTCCTAGCGGAGGCACAGATACGCAGTATTTT
length: 17; size: .; J: TRBJ2-3; V: TRBV28; D: TRBD1; CDR3: CASNRDRGFRGTDTQYF; DNA: TGTGCCAGCAACCGGGACAGGGGTTTTCGAGGCACAGATACGCAGTATTTT
length: 15; size: .; J: TRBJ1-1; V: TRBV7-9; D: TRBD1; CDR3: CASSSLQGANTEAFF; DNA: TGTGCCAGCAGCTCACTACAGGGGGCGAACACTGAAGCTTTCTTT
length: 13; size: .; J: TRBJ1-3; V: TRBV29-1; D: .; CDR3: CSVRASSGNTIYF; DNA: TGCAGCGTCCGAGCTAGCTCTGGAAACACCATATATTTT
length: 13; size: .; J: TRBJ1-5; V: TRBV13; D: .; CDR3: CASSLQGGQPQHF; DNA: TGTGCCAGCAGCTTACAGGGCGGCCAGCCCCAGCATTTT
length: 13; size: .; J: TRBJ1-1; V: TRBV29-1; D: .; CDR3: CCAFSAGATEAFF; DNA: TGCTGCGCCTTCTCAGCAGGGGCCACTGAAGCTTTCTTT
length: 15; size: .; J: TRBJ2-2; V: TRBV29-1; D: TRBD2; CDR3: CSVVAGHTNTGELFF; DNA: TGCAGCGTTGTAGCGGGCCATACGAACACCGGGGAGCTGTTTTTT
length: 13; size: .; J: TRBJ1-1; V: TRBV28; D: .; CDR3: CASSFAGEPEAFF; DNA: TGTGCCAGCAGTTTCGCGGGGGAACCAGAAGCTTTCTTT
length: 15; size: .; J: TRBJ1-3; V: TRBV6-5; D: TRBD1; CDR3: CASRAQGAVGNTIYF; DNA: TGTGCCAGCAGGGCACAGGGGGCGGTTGGAAACACCATATATTTT
length: 17; size: .; J: TRBJ2-7; V: TRBV28; D: TRBD2; CDR3: CASSFRGPIAGGGEQYF; DNA: TGTGCCAGCAGTTTTCGAGGGCCCATAGCGGGAGGGGGTGAGCAGTACTTC
length: 14; size: .; J: TRBJ1-5; V: TRBV19; D: TRBD1; CDR3: CASSETGGRQPQHF; DNA: TGTGCCAGTAGTGAGACAGGGGGACGTCAGCCCCAGCATTTT
length: 16; size: .; J: TRBJ2-3; V: TRBV18; D: TRBD2; CDR3: CASSPLAGGVRGGQYF; DNA: TGTGCCAGCTCACCCCTAGCGGGGGGCGTCCGAGGAGGGCAGTATTTT
length: 15; size: .; J: TRBJ2-1; V: TRBV30; D: TRBD2; CDR3: CAWSTPGTSYNEQFF; DNA: TGTGCCTGGAGTACTCCCGGGACTAGCTACAATGAGCAGTTCTTC
length: 16; size: .; J: TRBJ1-6; V: TRBV5-5; D: TRBD1; CDR3: CASSLAPHRGHSPLHF; DNA: TGTGCCAGCAGCTTGGCCCCCCACAGGGGGCACTCACCCCTCCACTTT
length: 15; size: .; J: TRBJ2-7; V: TRBV19; D: TRBD1; CDR3: CASSISRGQGPEQYF; DNA: TGTGCCAGTAGTATATCCCGAGGACAGGGTCCCGAGCAGTACTTC
length: 14; size: .; J: TRBJ2-3; V: TRBV10-3; D: .; CDR3: CAIRRESPTDTQYF; DNA: TGTGCCATCAGGCGGGAATCCCCCACAGATACGCAGTATTTT
length: 14; size: .; J: TRBJ2-1; V: TRBV11-2; D: .; CDR3: CASSLGSSYNEQFF; DNA: TGTGCCAGCAGCTTAGGCAGCTCCTACAATGAGCAGTTCTTC
length: 15; size: .; J: TRBJ2-3; V: TRBV19; D: TRBD1; CDR3: CASKRDSKLTDTQYF; DNA: TGTGCCAGTAAGAGGGACAGCAAATTAACAGATACGCAGTATTTT
length: 15; size: .; J: TRBJ1-5; V: TRBV7-8; D: .; CDR3: CASSLYQGPNQPQHF; DNA: TGTGCCAGCAGCTTGTATCAGGGGCCCAATCAGCCCCAGCATTTT
length: 16; size: .; J: TRBJ1-4; V: TRBV19; D: TRBD1; CDR3: CASSIAPQGAREKLFF; DNA: TGTGCCAGTAGTATAGCGCCACAGGGGGCGAGGGAAAAACTGTTTTTT
length: 14; size: once; J: TRBJ2-7; V: TRBV7-9; D: .; CDR3: CASSLGRGNDEQYF; DNA: TGTGCCAGCAGCTTGGGAAGGGGGAACGACGAGCAGTACTTC
length: 14; size: .; J: TRBJ2-7; V: TRBV7-2; D: TRBD2; CDR3: CASSSSGSLYEQYF; DNA: TGTGCCAGCAGCTCTAGCGGGAGCTTGTACGAGCAGTACTTC
length: 14; size: .; J: TRBJ2-1; V: TRBV5-4; D: .; CDR3: CASSFGGILYEQFF; DNA: TGTGCCAGCAGCTTTGGGGGGATATTGTATGAGCAGTTCTTC
length: 14; size: .; J: TRBJ1-5; V: TRBV6-5; D: .; CDR3: CASSYLTGMEPQHF; DNA: TGTGCCAGCAGTTACCTCACAGGGATGGAGCCCCAGCATTTT
length: 13; size: .; J: TRBJ1-2; V: TRBV6-2/TRBV6-3; D: .; CDR3: CASSGDNDYGYTF; DNA: TGTGCCAGCAGTGGCGACAATGACTATGGCTACACCTTC
length: 15; size: .; J: TRBJ1-5; V: TRBV5-1; D: TRBD1; CDR3: CASSRTGDSNQPQHF; DNA: TGCGCCAGCAGCCGCACAGGGGATAGCAATCAGCCCCAGCATTTT
length: 16; size: .; J: TRBJ2-3; V: TRBV30; D: TRBD2; CDR3: CAWSVRSLAGGNTQYF; DNA: TGTGCCTGGAGTGTACGGTCACTAGCGGGAGGGAACACGCAGTATTTT
length: 17; size: .; J: TRBJ2-1; V: TRBV7-8; D: TRBD2; CDR3: CASSLAGLAVGYNEQFF; DNA: TGTGCCAGCAGCTTAGCGGGACTAGCGGTGGGCTACAATGAGCAGTTCTTC